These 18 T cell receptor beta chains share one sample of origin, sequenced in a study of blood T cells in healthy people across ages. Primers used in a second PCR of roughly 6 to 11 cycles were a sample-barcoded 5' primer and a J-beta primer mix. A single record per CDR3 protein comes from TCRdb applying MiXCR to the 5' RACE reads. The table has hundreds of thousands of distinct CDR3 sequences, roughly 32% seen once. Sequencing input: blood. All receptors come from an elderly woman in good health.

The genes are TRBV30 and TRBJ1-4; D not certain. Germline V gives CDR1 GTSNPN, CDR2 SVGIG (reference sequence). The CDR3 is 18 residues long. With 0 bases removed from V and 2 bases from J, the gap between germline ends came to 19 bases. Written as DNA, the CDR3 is TGTGCCTGGAGTGTACAGAATAGGGCCGGTCTCACTAATGAAAAACTGTTTTTT. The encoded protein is CAWSVQNRAGLTNEKLFF.

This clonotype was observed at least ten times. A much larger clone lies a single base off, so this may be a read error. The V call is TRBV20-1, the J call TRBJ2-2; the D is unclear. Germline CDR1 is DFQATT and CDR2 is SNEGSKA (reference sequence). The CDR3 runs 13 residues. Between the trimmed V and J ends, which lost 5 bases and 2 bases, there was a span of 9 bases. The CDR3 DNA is TGCAGTGCTTGGGGTGTTAACACCGGGGAGCTGTTTTTT. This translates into CSAWGVNTGELFF.

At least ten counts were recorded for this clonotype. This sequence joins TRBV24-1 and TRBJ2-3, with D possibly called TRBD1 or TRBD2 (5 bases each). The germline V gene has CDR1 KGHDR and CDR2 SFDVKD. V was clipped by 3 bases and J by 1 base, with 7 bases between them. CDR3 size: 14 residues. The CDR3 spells CATSDVGGTDTQYF. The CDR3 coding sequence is TGTGCCACCAGTGATGTGGGGGGCACAGATACGCAGTATTTT.

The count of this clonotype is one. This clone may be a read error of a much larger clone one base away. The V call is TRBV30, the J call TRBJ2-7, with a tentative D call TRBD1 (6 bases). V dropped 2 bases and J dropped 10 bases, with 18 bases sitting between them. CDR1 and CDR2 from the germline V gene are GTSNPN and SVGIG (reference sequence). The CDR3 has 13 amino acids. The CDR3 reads CAWSPSSWDTQYF. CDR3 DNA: TGTGCCTGGAGTCCCAGTTCTTGGGACACCCAGTACTTC. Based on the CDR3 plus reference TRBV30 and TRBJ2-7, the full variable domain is SQTIHQWPATLVQPVGSPLSLECTVEGTSNPNLYWYRQAAGRGLQLLFYSVGIGQISSEVPQNLSASRPQDRQFILSSKKLLLSDSGFYLCAWSPSSWDTQYFGPGTRLTVT.

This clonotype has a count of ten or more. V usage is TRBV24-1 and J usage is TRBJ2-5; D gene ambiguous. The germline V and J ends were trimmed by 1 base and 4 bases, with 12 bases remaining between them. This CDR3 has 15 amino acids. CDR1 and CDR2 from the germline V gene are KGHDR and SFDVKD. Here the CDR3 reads CATSDLTSPTETQYF. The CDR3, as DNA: TGTGCCACCAGTGATTTAACGTCTCCCACAGAGACCCAGTACTTC.

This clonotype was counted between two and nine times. This chain's CDR3 is CASSFAPSNTEAFF. The CDR3 DNA follows: TGTGCCAGCAGTTTCGCCCCCTCCAACACTGAAGCTTTCTTT. The genes are TRBV6-6 and TRBJ1-1; D remains ambiguous. Germline V gives CDR1 MNHNY, CDR2 SVGAGI (reference sequence). The CDR3 is 14 residues long. Trimming left V 4 bases short and J 2 bases short, with 11 bases between.

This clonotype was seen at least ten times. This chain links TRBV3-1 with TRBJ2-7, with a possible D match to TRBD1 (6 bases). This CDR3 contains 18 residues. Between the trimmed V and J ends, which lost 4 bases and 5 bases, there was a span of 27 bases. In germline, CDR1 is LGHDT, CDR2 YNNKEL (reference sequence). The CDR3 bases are TGTGCCAGCAGCCGATCAAGGCCCGGTACCGGGACACCCAACGAGCAGTACTTC. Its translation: CASSRSRPGTGTPNEQYF.

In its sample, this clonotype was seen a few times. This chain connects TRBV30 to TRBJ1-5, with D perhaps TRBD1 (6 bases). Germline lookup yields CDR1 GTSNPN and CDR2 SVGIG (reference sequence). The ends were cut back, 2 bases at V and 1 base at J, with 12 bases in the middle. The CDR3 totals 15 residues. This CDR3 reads CAWSPGERSNQPQHF. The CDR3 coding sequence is TGTGCCTGGAGTCCAGGGGAGAGGAGCAATCAGCCCCAGCATTTT.

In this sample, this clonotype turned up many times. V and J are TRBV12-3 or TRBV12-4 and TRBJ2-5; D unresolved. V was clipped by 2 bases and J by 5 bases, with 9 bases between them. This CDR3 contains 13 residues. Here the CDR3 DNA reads TGTGCCAGCAGTTTAATCCAATCGGAGACCCAGTACTTC. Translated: CASSLIQSETQYF.

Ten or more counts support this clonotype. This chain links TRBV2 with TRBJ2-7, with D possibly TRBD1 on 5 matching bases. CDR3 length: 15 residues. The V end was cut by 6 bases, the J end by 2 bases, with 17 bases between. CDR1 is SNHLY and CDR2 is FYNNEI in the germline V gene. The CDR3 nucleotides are TGTGCCAGCAGCCCGAACCAGGGAACCACCTACGAGCAGTACTTC. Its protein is CASSPNQGTTYEQYF.

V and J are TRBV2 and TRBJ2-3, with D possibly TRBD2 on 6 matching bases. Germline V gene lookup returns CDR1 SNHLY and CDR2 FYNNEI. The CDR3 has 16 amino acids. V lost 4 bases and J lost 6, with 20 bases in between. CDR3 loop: CASSGQVAASTDTQYF. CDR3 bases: TGTGCCAGCAGTGGGCAAGTAGCGGCCAGTACGGATACGCAGTATTTT.

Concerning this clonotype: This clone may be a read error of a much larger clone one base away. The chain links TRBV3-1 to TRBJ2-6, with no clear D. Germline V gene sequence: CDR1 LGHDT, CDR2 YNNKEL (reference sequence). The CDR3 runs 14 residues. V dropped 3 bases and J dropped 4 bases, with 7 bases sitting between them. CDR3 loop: CASSQTGGANVLTF. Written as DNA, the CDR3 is TGTGCCAGCAGCCAGACTGGGGGGGCCAACGTCCTGACTTTC.

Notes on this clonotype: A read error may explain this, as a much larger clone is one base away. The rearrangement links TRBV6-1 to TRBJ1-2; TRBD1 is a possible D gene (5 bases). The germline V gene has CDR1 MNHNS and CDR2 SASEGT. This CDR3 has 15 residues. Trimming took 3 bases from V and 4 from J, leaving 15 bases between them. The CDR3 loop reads CASSETDTQGYGYTF. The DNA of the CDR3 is TGTGCCAGCAGTGAGACAGATACTCAAGGCTATGGCTACACCTTC.

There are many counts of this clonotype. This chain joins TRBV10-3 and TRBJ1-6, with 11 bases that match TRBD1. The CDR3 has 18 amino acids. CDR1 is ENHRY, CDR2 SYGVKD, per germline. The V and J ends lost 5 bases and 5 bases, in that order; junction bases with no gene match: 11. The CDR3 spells CAISRELDRGRDNSPLHF. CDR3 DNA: TGTGCCATCAGTAGAGAATTGGACAGGGGGCGAGATAATTCACCCCTCCACTTT.

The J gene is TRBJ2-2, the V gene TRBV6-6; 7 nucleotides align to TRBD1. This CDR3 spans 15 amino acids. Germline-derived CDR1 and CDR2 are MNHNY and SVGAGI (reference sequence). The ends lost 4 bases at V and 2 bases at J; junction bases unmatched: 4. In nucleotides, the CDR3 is TGTGCCAGCAGTTCCAACAGGGGAAACACCGGGGAGCTGTTTTTT. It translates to CASSSNRGNTGELFF.

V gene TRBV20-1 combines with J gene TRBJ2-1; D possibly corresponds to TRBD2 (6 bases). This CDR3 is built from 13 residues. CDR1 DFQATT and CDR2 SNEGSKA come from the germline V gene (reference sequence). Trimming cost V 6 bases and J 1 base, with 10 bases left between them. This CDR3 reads CSAGGKSYNEQFF. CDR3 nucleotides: TGCAGTGCGGGCGGGAAGTCCTACAATGAGCAGTTCTTC.

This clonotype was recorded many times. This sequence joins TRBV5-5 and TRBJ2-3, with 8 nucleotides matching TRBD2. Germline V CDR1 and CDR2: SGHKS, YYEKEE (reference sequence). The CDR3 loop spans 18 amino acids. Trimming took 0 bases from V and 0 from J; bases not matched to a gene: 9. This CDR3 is CASSLAVAGGSSTDTQYF. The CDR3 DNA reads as TGTGCCAGCAGCTTGGCGGTGGCGGGGGGATCTAGCACAGATACGCAGTATTTT.

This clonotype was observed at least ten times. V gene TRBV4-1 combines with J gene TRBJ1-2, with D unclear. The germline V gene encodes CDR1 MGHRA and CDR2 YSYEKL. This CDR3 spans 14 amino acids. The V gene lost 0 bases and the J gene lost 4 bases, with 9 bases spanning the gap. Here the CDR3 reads CASSQDVAFYGYTF. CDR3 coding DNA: TGCGCCAGCAGCCAAGATGTGGCGTTCTATGGCTACACCTTC.